This T cell receptor (beta chain) came from a study of cytomegalovirus exposure and HLA in healthy donors. Clones were sequenced by immunoSEQ multiplex PCR, and TCRdb holds only the in-frame ones, with some missing. Here the sample spans 180,000 or so clones, 86% being singletons. The junction had 14 bases not matched to a gene; V was cut back by 6 bases and J by 3 bases. Germline values: CDR1 MRHNA, CDR2 SNTAGT. The CDR3 has 16 residues. Sequenced input: PBMCs. The TCR originated in a man aged 25 to 40 in good health and CMV-seropositive. The V and J genes are TRBV6-4 and TRBJ2-7; 7 bases fit TRBD2. The CDR3 reads CASRSARTSDLYEQYF. In nucleotides, the CDR3 is TGTGCCAGCAGGAGCGCTAGAACTAGCGACCTCTACGAGCAGTACTTC.